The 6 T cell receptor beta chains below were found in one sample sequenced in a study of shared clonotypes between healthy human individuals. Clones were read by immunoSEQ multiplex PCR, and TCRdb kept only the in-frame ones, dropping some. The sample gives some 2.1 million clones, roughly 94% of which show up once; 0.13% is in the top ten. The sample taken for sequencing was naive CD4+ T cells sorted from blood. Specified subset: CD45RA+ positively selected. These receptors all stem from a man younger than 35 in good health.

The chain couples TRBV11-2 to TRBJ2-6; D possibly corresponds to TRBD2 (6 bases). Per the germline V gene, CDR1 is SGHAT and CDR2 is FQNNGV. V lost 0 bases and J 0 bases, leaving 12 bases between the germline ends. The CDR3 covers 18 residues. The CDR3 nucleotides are TGTGCCAGCAGCTTAGATCGGGCGGGGAGCTCTGGGGCCAACGTCCTGACTTTC. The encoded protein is CASSLDRAGSSGANVLTF. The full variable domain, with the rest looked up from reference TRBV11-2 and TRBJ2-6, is EAGVAQSPRYKIIEKRQSVAFWCNPISGHATLYWYQQILGQGPKLLIQFQNNGVVDDSQLPKDRFSAERLKGVDSTLKIQPAKLEDSAVYLCASSLDRAGSSGANVLTFGAGSRLTVL.

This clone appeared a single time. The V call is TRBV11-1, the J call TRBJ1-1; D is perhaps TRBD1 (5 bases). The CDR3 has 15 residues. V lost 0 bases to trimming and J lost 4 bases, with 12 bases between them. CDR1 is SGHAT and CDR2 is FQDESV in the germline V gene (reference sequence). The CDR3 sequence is CASSLAGQGGTEAFF. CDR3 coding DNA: TGTGCCAGCAGCTTAGCGGGGCAGGGCGGCACTGAAGCTTTCTTT.

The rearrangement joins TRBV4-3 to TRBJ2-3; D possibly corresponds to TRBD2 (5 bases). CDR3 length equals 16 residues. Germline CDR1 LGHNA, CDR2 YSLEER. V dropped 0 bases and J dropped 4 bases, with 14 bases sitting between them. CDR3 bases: TGCGCCAGCAGCCAAGAATTTGGGGAGCCGGCAGATACGCAGTATTTT. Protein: CASSQEFGEPADTQYF.

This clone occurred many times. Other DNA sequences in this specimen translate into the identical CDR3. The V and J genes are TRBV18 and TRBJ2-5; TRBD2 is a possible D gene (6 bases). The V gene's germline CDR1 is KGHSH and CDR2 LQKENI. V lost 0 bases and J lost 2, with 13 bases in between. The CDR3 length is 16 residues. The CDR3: CASSPPGRGGQETQYF. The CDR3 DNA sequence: TGTGCCAGCTCACCACCGGGGCGGGGCGGACAAGAGACCCAGTACTTC.

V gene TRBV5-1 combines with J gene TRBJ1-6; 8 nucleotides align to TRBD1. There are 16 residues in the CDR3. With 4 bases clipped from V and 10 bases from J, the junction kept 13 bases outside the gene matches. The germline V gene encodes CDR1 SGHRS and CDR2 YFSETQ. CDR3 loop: CASSVGIDRGGSPLHF. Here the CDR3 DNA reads TGCGCCAGCAGCGTGGGGATCGACAGGGGTGGCTCACCCCTCCACTTT.

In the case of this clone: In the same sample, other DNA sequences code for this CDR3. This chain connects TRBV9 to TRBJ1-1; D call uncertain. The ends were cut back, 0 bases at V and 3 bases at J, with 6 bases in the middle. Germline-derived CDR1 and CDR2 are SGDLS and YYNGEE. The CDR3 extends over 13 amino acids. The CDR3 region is CASSVGGDTEAFF. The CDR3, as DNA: TGTGCCAGCAGCGTAGGTGGAGACACTGAAGCTTTCTTT.